This T cell receptor beta chain is from a study of Graves' ophthalmopathy and Graves' hyperthyroidism. Study-wide results and caveats: Blood shared most expanded thyroid clonotypes above 0.001 frequency.

This clonotype was seen ten or more times. No antigen is known for it. The sequenced template was RNA, covering the TCR beta CDR3 region. The workflow started with a first-round RT-PCR run with HTBI primers and then moved on to a second-round multiplex PCR. A single record per CDR3 protein comes from TCRdb applying MiXCR to the multiplex PCR reads. The sample has about 420,000 distinct CDR3 sequences, around 20% seen once; the top ten hold 2.5% to 3.5%. Trimming cost V 1 base and J 3 bases, with 4 bases left between them. The CDR3 totals 12 residues. Sequencing input: peripheral blood. V and J are TRBV12-3 or TRBV12-4 and TRBJ2-7; no reliable D call. The TCR originated in a woman between 18 and 29 years old with stable Graves' hyperthyroidism. The CDR3 DNA reads as TGTGCCAGCAGTTTAGTTCTCTACGAGCAGTACTTC. It is translated as CASSLVLYEQYF.